This T cell receptor (beta chain) was found in a study of Ad26.COV2.S vaccination and SARS-CoV-2 variants. Study details: Donor was in the COV1001 Ad26.COV2.S trial arm. Notes on the study in general: Responses of T cells in total may have been underestimated by the TCR breadth and depth analyses.

Treatment described: 15 to 20 received Ad26.COV2.S at low or high dose, single or two shots; 5 received placebo; per-sample allocation not given. Sampling was done on day 63 after the first vaccine or placebo injection. Expression of Wuhan-strain SARS-CoV-2 spike came from the Ad26 vector that formed the vaccine. Details on this clone: What it binds is not known. This specimen includes other DNA sequences encoding the same CDR3.

Trimming cost V 0 bases and J 1 base, with 3 bases left between them. The CDR3 runs 13 residues. Here immunoSEQ multiplex PCR was the method, and the copy in TCRdb shows in-frame clones only, minus some. The sample shows just under 250,000 clones, approximately 90% of them seen only once. The specimen was peripheral blood, collected in a trial of Ad26.COV2.S vaccine versus placebo. This clonotype was sampled from a person between 18 and 59 years old who received the Ad26.COV2.S COVID-19 vaccine or a placebo. This sequence joins TRBV12-3 or TRBV12-4 and TRBJ1-2; D ambiguous. The CDR3 here is CASSLAGNYGYTF. DNA of the CDR3: TGTGCCAGCAGTTTAGCCGGTAACTATGGCTACACCTTC.